This T cell receptor (beta chain) was found in a study of T-cell memory formation after mild COVID-19. The CDR3 runs to 16 residues. V was shortened by 2 bases and J by 2 bases, with 14 bases between the two germline ends. The germline V gene encodes CDR1 SGHTA and CDR2 FQGNSA. TCRdb re-called the 5' RACE reads through MiXCR, storing one row per CDR3 protein. The sample lists hundreds of thousands of distinct CDR3 sequences; 12% to 15% were seen once. This clonotype was seen only a few times. The sequenced sample consisted of PBMCs or a T cell subset sorted from them (not recorded which). The clonotype originates from a man between 18 and 35 years old who had mild COVID-19 (a few samples of this study predate the infection). Cell type and time point are not known. V usage is TRBV7-2 and J usage is TRBJ2-3; D is perhaps TRBD2 (7 bases). The CDR3 here is CASSLLGGGLTDTQYF. CDR3 coding DNA: TGTGCCAGCAGCTTATTAGGGGGGGGTCTCACAGATACGCAGTATTTT.